This T cell receptor (beta chain) was obtained from a study of T cells expressing NK-cell markers. Study overall: In the group of eight sequenced donors, seven were HCMV-seropositive and one was seronegative.

This CDR3 region has 15 residues. Germline V gene data show CDR1 as LNHDA and CDR2 as SQIVND (reference sequence). TCRdb reprocessed the 5' RACE reads, with one entry per CDR3 protein and no DNA. In total, the table holds about 110,000 distinct CDR3 sequences. The sequenced material came from blood T cells: a sorted CD56 or NKG2C T cell subset, CD4+ or CD8+ T cells, or bulk PBMC T cells (not recorded which). This receptor was identified in a woman between 18 and 70 years old in good health. The chain has TRBV19 and TRBJ1-1; there is no DNA to check the TCRdb D call of TRBD1. CDR3 residues: CASSKGQGAMAEAFF.